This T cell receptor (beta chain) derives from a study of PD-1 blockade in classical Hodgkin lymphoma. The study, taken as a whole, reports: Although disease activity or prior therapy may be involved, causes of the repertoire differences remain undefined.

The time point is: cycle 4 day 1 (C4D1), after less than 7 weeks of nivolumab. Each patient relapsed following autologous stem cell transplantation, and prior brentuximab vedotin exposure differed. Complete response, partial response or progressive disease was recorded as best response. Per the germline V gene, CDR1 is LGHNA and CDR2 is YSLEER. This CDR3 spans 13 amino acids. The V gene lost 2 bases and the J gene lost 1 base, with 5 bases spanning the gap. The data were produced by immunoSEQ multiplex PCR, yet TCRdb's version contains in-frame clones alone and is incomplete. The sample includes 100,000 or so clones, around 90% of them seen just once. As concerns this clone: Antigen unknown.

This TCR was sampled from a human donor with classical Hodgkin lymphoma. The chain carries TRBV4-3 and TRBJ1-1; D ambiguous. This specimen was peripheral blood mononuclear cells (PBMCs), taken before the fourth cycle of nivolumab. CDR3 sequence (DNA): TGCGCCAGCAGCCAACAGACGAACACTGAAGCTTTCTTT. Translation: CASSQQTNTEAFF.